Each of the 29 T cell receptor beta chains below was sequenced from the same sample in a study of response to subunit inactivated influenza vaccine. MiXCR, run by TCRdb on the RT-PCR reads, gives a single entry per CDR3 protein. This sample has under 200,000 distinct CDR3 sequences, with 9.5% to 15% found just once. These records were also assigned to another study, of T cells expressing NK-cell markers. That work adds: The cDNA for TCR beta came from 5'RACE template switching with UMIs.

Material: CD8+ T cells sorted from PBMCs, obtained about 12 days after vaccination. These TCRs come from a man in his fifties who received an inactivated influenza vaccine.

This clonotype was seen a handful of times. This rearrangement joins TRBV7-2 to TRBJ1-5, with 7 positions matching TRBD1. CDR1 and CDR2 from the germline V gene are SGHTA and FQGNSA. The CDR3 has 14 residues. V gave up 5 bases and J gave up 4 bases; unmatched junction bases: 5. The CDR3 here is CASSLDRENQPQHF. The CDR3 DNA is TGTGCCAGCAGCCTAGACAGGGAAAATCAGCCCCAGCATTTT.

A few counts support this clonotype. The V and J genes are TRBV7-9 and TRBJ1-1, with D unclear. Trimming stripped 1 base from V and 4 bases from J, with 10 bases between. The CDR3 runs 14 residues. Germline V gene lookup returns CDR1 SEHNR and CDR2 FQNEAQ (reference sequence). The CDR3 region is CASSLDSRGTEAFF. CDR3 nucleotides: TGTGCCAGCAGCTTAGATAGCCGGGGCACTGAAGCTTTCTTT.

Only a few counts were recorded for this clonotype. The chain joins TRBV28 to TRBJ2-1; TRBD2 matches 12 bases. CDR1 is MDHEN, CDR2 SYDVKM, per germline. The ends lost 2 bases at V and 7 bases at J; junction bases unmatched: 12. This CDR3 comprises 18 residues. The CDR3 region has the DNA TGTGCCAGCAGTTTAGCTGGACTAGCGGGAAGTAGAAAAAATGAGCAGTTCTTC. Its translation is CASSLAGLAGSRKNEQFF.

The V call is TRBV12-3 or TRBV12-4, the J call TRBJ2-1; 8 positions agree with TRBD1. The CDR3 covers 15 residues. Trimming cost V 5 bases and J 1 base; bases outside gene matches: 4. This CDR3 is CASSMDRVSYNEQFF. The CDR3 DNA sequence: TGTGCCAGCAGTATGGACAGGGTGTCCTACAATGAGCAGTTCTTC.

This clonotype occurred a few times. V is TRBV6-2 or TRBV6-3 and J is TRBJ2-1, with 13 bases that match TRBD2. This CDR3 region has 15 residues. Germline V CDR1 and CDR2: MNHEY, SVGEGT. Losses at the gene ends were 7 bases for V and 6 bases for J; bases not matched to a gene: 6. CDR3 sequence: CASKLAGGPGNEQFF. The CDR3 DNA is TGTGCCAGCAAACTAGCGGGAGGGCCGGGCAATGAGCAGTTCTTC.

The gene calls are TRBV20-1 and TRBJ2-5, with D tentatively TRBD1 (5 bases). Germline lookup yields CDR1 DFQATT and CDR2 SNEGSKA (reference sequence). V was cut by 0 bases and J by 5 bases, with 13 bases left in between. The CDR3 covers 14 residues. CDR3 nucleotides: TGCAGTGCTAGAGATCCCGACAGTGGCGAGACCCAGTACTTC. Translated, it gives CSARDPDSGETQYF.

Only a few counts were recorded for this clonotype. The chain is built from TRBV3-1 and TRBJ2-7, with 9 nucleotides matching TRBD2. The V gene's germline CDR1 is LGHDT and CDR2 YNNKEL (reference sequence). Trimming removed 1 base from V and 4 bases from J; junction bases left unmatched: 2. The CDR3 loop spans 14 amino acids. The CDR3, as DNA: TGTGCCAGCAGCCAAGTAGCGGGGGATTACGAGCAGTACTTC. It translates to CASSQVAGDYEQYF.

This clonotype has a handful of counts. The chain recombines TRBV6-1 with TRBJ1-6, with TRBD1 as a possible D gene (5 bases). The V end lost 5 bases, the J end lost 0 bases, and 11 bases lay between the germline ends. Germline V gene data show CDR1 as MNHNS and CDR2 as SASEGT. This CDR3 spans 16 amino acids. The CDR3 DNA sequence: TGTGCCAGCAGTCGGGACCGACGCTCCTATAATTCACCCCTCCACTTT. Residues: CASSRDRRSYNSPLHF.

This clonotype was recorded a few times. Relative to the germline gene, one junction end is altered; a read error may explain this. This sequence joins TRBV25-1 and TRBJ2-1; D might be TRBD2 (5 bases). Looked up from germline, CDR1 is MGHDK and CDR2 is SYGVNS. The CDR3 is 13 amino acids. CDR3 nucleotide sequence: TGTGCCAGCAGTGAAGGGCTAGCCGGTGAGGAGTTCTTC. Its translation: CASSEGLAGEEFF.

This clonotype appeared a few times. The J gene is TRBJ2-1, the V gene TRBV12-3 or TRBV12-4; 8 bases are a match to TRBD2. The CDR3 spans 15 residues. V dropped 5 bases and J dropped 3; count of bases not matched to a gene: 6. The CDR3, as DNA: TGTGCCAGCAGTCCACTTGGGACTAGCTACAATGAGCAGTTCTTC. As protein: CASSPLGTSYNEQFF.

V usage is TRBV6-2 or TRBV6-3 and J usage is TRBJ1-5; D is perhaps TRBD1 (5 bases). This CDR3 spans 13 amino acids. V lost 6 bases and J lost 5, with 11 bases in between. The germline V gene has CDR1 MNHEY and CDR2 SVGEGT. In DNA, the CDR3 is TGTGCCAGCAGGTTCCAGGGTGATCAGCCCCAGCATTTT. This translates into CASRFQGDQPQHF.

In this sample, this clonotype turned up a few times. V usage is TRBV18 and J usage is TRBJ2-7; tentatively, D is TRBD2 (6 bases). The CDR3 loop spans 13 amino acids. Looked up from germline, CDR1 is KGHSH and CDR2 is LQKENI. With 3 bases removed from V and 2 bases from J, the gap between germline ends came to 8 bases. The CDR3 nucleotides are TGTGCCAGCTCACCGACTAGTCCCTACGAGCAGTACTTC. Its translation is CASSPTSPYEQYF.

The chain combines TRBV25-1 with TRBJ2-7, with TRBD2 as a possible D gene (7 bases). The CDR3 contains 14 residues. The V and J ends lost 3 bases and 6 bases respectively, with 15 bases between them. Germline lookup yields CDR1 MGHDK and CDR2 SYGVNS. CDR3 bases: TGTGCCAGCAGTGAGGGGGGGCTTACCAGCGAGCAGTACTTC. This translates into CASSEGGLTSEQYF.

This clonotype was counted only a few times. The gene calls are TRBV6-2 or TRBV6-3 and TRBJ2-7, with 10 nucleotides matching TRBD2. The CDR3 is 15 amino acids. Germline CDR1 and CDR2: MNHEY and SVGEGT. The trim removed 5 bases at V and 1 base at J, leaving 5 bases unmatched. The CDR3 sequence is CASSHLAGVSYEQYF. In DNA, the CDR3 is TGTGCCAGCAGTCATCTAGCGGGAGTATCCTACGAGCAGTACTTC.

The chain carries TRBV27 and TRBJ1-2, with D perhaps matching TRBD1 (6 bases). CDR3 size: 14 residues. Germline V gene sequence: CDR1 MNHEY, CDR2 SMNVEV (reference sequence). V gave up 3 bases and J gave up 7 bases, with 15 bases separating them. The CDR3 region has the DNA TGTGCCAGCAGTTTCGGATCGGGGGCCTCTGGCTACACCTTC. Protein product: CASSFGSGASGYTF.

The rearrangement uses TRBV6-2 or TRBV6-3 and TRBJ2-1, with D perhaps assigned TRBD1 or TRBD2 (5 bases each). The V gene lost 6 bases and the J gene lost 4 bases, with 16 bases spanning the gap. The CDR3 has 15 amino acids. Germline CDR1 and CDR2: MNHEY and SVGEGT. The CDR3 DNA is TGTGCCAGCAGCAAAACTCGGGACCATTACAATGAGCAGTTCTTC. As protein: CASSKTRDHYNEQFF.

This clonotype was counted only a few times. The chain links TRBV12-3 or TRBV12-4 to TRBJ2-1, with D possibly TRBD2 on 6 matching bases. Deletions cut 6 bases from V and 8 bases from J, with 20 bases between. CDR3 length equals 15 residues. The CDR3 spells CASRPGGARRDEQFF. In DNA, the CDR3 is TGTGCCAGCAGACCTGGCGGGGCCCGAAGGGATGAGCAGTTCTTC.

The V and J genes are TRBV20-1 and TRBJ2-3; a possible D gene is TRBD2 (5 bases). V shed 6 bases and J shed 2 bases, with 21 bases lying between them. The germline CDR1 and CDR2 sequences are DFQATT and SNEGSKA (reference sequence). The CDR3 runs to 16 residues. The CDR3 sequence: CSARKERVLITDTQYF. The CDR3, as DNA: TGCAGTGCGCGAAAGGAGAGGGTCTTGATCACAGATACGCAGTATTTT.

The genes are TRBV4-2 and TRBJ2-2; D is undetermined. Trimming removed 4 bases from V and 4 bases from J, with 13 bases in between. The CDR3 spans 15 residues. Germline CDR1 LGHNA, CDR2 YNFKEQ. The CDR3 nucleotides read TGTGCCAGCAGCCCAACGGCTGAGGTCACCGGGGAGCTGTTTTTT. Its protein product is CASSPTAEVTGELFF.

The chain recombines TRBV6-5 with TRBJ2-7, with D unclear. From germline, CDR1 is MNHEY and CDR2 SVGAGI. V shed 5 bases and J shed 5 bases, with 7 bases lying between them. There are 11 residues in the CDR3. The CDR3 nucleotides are TGTGCCAGCAGTATCGGGCACGAGCAGTACTTC. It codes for CASSIGHEQYF.

DNA of the CDR3: TGCAGTGCTAACACGGGCGCGAACACTGAAGCTTTCTTT. The encoded protein is CSANTGANTEAFF. The V gene is TRBV20-1, the J gene TRBJ1-1; D call uncertain. The CDR3 is made up of 13 amino acids. Trimming left V 4 bases short and J 1 base short, with 10 bases between. Germline V CDR1 and CDR2: DFQATT, SNEGSKA (reference sequence).

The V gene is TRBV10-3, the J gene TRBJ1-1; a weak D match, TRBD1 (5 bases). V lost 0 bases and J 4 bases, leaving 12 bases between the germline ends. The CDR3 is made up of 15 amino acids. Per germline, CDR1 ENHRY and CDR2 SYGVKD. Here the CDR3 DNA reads TGTGCCATCAGTGAGTCTGGGGGAACGGGCACTGAAGCTTTCTTT. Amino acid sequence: CAISESGGTGTEAFF.

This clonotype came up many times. The CDR3 loop is CASSSLRKETQYF. The CDR3 bases are TGTGCCAGCAGTTCTCTACGGAAAGAGACCCAGTACTTC. The rearrangement uses TRBV12-3 or TRBV12-4 and TRBJ2-5, with D unresolved. The germline V and J ends were trimmed by 4 bases and 3 bases, with 9 bases remaining between them. This CDR3 spans 13 amino acids.

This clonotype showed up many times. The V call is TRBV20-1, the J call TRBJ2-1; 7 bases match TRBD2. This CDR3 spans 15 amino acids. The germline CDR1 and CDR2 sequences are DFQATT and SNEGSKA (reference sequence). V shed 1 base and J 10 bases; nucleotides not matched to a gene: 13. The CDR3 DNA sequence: TGCAGTGCTAGAGGAGAGCGGGAACGAGGCAGAGAGCAGTTCTTC. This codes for CSARGERERGREQFF.

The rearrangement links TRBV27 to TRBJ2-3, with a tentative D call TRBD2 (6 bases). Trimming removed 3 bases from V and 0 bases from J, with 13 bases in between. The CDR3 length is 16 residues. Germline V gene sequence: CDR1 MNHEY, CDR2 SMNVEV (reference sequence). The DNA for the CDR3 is TGTGCCAGCAGTTTGTATGTTGGGACTAGCACAGATACGCAGTATTTT. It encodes CASSLYVGTSTDTQYF.

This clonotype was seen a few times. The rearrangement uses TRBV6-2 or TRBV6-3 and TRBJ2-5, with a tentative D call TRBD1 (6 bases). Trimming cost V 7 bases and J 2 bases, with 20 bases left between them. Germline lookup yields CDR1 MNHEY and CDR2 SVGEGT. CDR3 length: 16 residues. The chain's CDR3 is CASTNPVDRRQETQYF. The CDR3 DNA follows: TGTGCCAGCACCAACCCCGTGGACAGAAGACAAGAGACCCAGTACTTC.

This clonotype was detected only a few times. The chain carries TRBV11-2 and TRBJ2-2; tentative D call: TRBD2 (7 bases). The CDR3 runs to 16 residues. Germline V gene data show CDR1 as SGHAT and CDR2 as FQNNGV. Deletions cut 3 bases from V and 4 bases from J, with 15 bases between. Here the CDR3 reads CASSFPGGRVTGELFF. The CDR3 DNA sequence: TGTGCCAGCAGCTTCCCCGGGGGGCGGGTCACCGGGGAGCTGTTTTTT.

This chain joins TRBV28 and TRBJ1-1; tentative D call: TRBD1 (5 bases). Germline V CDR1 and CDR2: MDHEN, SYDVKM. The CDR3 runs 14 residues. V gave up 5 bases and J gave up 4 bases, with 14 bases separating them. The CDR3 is CASSPLIGGTEAFF. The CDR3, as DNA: TGTGCCAGCAGTCCTCTCATTGGGGGCACTGAAGCTTTCTTT.

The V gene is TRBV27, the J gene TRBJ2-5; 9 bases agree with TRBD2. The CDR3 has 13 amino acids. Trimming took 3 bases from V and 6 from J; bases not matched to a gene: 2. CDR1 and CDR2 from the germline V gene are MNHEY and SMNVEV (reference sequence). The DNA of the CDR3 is TGTGCCAGCAGTTTTAGCGGGAGTAAGACCCAGTACTTC. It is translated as CASSFSGSKTQYF.